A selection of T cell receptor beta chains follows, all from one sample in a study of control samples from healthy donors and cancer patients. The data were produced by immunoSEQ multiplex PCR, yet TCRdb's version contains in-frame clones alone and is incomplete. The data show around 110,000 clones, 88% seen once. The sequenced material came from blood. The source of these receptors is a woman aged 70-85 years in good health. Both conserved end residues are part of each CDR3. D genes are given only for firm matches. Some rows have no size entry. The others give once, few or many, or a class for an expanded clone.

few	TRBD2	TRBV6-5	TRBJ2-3	TGTGCCAGCGGGGTAGCGGGGGGGAGTGTTGATACGCAGTATTTT	CASGVAGGSVDTQYF
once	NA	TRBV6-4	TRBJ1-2	TGTGCCAGCAGGAGGGGGGCTAACTATGGCTACACCTTC	CASRRGANYGYTF
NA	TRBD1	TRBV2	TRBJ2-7	TGTGCCAGCAGTACTAGGACAGGGAGCTACGAGCAGTACTTC	CASSTRTGSYEQYF
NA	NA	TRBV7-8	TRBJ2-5	TGTGCCAGCAATCGGGCAGGGGGGGGCGAGACCCAGTACTTC	CASNRAGGGETQYF
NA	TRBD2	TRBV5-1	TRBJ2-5	TGCGCCAGCAGCTTGGAGGCTAGCGGGGGTGAGACCCAGTACTTC	CASSLEASGGETQYF
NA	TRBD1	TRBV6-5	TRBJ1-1	TGTGCCAGCACTGTACAGGGGAAGAACACTGAAGCTTTCTTT	CASTVQGKNTEAFF
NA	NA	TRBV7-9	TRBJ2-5	TGTGCCAGCAGCCCCTCCCAGACCTTGGGTGCCCAGTACTTC	CASSPSQTLGAQYF
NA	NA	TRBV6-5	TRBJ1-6	TGTGCCAGCAGTCCTCAGTACGACTCACCCCTCCACTTT	CASSPQYDSPLHF
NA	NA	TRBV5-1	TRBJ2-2	TGCGCCAGCAGCTTGGCCGAAGAGGGGAGGACCGGGGAGCTGTTTTTT	CASSLAEEGRTGELFF
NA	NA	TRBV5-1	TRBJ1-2	TGCGCCAGCAGCTTGGAGCTCAGAACGAACTATGGCTACACCTTC	CASSLELRTNYGYTF
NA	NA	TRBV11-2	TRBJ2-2	TGTGCCAGCAGCTGGGAGGGGGGTTCGAACACCGGGGAGCTGTTTTTT	CASSWEGGSNTGELFF
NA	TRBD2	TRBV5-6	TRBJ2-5	TGTGCCAGCAGCTTGGGCCTAGCGGGGGGCCCTAGCCAAGAGACCCAGTACTTC	CASSLGLAGGPSQETQYF
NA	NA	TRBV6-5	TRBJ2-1	TGTGCCAGCAGTTGGGGGCAGCGCAATGAGCAGTTCTTC	CASSWGQRNEQFF
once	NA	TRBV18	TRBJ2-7	TGTGCCAGCTCACCGAGCAGGTCGAGCTCCTACGAGCAGTACTTC	CASSPSRSSSYEQYF
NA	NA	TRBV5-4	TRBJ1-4	TGTGCCAGCAGCTTACAGGGTACTAATGAAAAACTGTTTTTT	CASSLQGTNEKLFF
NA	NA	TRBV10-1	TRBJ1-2	TGCGCCAGCAGTGATTTCGCAAGGCTTTATGGCTACACCTTC	CASSDFARLYGYTF
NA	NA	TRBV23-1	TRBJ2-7	TGCGCCAGCAGGCTCGGGCCGGGGGACAGCCACGAGCAGTACTTC	CASRLGPGDSHEQYF
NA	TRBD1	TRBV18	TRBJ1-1	TGTGCCAGCTCACCGACAGGGCAAACTGAAGCTTTCTTT	CASSPTGQTEAFF
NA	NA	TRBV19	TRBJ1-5	TGTGCCAGTAGCCCGGGGGCCAGGAATCAGCCCCAGCATTTT	CASSPGARNQPQHF
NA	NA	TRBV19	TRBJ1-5	TGTGCCAGTAGCGGAACCTTTGGGACAAATAATCAGCCCCAGCATTTT	CASSGTFGTNNQPQHF
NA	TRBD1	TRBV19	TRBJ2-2	TGTGCCAGTAGCTGGGACAGGGTGGTCACCGGGGAGCTGTTTTTT	CASSWDRVVTGELFF
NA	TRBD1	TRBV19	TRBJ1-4	TGTGCCAGTAGTACTGGAAAGGGGGCGAGGAATGAAAAACTGTTTTTT	CASSTGKGARNEKLFF
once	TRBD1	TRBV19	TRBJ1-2	TGTGCCAGTAGGGGTAAAACAGGGGCGATCGGCTATGGCTACACCTTC	CASRGKTGAIGYGYTF